This T cell receptor beta chain was captured by sequencing in a study of T-cell memory formation after mild COVID-19. Study-level results: Among CD4+ contracting clones, most were CM and EM, and CD8+ ones EMRA. Memory sampled before infection contained some responding clones, suggesting cross-reactive memory joined.

TCRdb reanalysed the 5' RACE reads using MiXCR and keeps one entry per CDR3 protein. The sample yields about 310,000 distinct CDR3 sequences, roughly 19% seen once. The J segment lost 1 base and the V segment lost 2 bases, leaving 7 bases of the junction unmatched. Germline V lookup: CDR1 ENHRY, CDR2 SYGVKD. The CDR3 has 17 residues. As to this clonotype: Its specificity is not known.

The chain uses TRBV10-3 and TRBJ2-1; 8 nucleotides agree with TRBD2. Sequenced material: PBMCs or a T cell subset sorted from them (not recorded which). This receptor was identified in a man younger than 35 who had mild COVID-19 (a few samples of this study predate the infection). Cell type and time point are not known. Here the CDR3 reads CAISEGFSGGSYNEQFF. In DNA, the CDR3 is TGTGCCATCAGTGAGGGCTTCAGCGGGGGTTCCTACAATGAGCAGTTCTTC.